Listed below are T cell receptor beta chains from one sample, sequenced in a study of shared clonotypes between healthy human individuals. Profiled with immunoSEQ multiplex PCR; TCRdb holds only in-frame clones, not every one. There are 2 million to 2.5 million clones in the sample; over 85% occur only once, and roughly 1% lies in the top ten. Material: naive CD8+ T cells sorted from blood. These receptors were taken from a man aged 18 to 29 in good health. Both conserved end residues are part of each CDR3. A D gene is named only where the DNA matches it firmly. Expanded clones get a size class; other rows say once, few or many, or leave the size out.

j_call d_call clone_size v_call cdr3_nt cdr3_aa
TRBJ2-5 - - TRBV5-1 TGCGCCAGCAGCTTGTCGGTTGCGGAGACCCAGTACTTC CASSLSVAETQYF
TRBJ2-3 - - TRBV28 TGTGCCAGCAGTCCCACTAATTACGCAGATACGCAGTATTTT CASSPTNYADTQYF
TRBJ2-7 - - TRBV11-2 TGTGCCAGCAGCTTAGGTCCCTATGGTGGCGACGAGCAGTACTTC CASSLGPYGGDEQYF
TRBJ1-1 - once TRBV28 TGTGCCAGCAGTCAGAACCAGGGAGGTGGAACTGAAGCTTTCTTT CASSQNQGGGTEAFF
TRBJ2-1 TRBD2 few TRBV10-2 TGCGCCAGCAGTGAGTCAGGCGGGGGTGTAAACAATGAGCAGTTCTTC CASSESGGGVNNEQFF
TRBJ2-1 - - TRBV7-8 TGTGCCAGCAGCTTAGCGGGTATGACCGGACCTTACAATGAGCAGTTCTTC CASSLAGMTGPYNEQFF
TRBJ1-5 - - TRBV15 TGTGCCACCAGTATGGGTGAGGAGCCCCAGCATTTT CATSMGEEPQHF
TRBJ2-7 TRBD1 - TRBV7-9 TGTGCCAGCAGCTTCGATCACCCCAAGGACAGGGGCGAAGACGAGCAGTACTTC CASSFDHPKDRGEDEQYF
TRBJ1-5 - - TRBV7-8 TGTGCCAGCAGCTTAGTAGACAGCAATCAGCCCCAGCATTTT CASSLVDSNQPQHF
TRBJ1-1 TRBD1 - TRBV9 TGTGCCAGCAGCGTAACAGGGGATGTGGTTGAAGCTTTCTTT CASSVTGDVVEAFF
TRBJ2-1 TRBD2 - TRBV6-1 TGTGCCAGCAAAATTCTAGCGGGAGGGTACAATGAGCAGTTCTTC CASKILAGGYNEQFF
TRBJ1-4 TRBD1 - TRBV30 TGTGCCTGGAGTCTAGGACAGGGTGGTGAAAAACTGTTTTTT CAWSLGQGGEKLFF
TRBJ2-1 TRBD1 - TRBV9 TGTGCCAGCAGCGAGAGCCGGGACAGGGGACGTTCTTACAATGAGCAGTTCTTC CASSESRDRGRSYNEQFF
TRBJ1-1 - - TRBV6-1 TGTGCCAGCAGTGAATGGCAGAGTAACACTGAAGCTTTCTTT CASSEWQSNTEAFF
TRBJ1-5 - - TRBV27 TGTGCCAGCAGCCGGACCGAAGATCAGCCCCAGCATTTT CASSRTEDQPQHF
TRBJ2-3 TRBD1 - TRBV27 TGTGCCAGCAGTTTAGGGGCAGGGGGCGGCACAGATACGCAGTATTTT CASSLGAGGGTDTQYF